Following are 22 T cell receptor beta chains from one sample sequenced in a study of graft-versus-host responses after intestinal transplantation. Responders labeled with CFSE (about 200,000) were plated with about 200,000 irradiated, violet-dye-labeled stimulators. Using immunoSEQ multiplex PCR, the repertoire was profiled, and TCRdb retains in-frame clones only, with some absent. Among about 4,900 clones listed, about a quarter were seen once. The specimen comprised alloreactive CD8+ T cells from a mixed lymphocyte reaction culture, sampled before intestinal transplant. This sample's subset: CFSE-low proliferating T cells sorted from approximately 6-day pre-transplant mixed lymphocyte reaction (GvH or HvG direction). The source is a human patient who received an intestinal transplant.

In nucleotides, the CDR3 is TGTGCCAGCAGCTTAGCCGGGGAGGGAGAGACCCAGTACTTC. Encoded protein: CASSLAGEGETQYF. This rearrangement joins TRBV11-3 to TRBJ2-5; 7 positions agree with TRBD2. The V gene's germline CDR1 is SGHNT and CDR2 YENEEA. V shed 1 base, J shed 4 bases, and the junction held 3 bases outside the gene matches. This CDR3 has 14 amino acids.

The count of this clone is one. Other DNA sequences in this specimen translate into the identical CDR3. J is TRBJ2-1 and V is TRBV4-1, with 9 bases matching TRBD2. Trimming took 1 base from V and 10 from J; bases not matched to a gene: 11. CDR1 is MGHRA and CDR2 is YSYEKL in the germline V gene. This CDR3 region has 16 residues. CDR3 bases: TGCGCCAGCAGCCAAGTTCGCGCGGGAGGGGGCGGGGAGCAGTTCTTC. Protein sequence: CASSQVRAGGGGEQFF.

This rearrangement joins TRBV27 to TRBJ2-7, with 10 bases fitting TRBD1. V gave up 6 bases and J gave up 3 bases; unmatched junction bases: 5. The germline CDR1 and CDR2 sequences are MNHEY and SMNVEV (reference sequence). The CDR3 loop spans 14 amino acids. This chain's CDR3 is CASSPRTGGYEQYF. The CDR3 DNA reads as TGTGCCAGCAGCCCTCGGACAGGGGGCTACGAGCAGTACTTC.

By share, this clone ranks as large. The CDR3 DNA is TGTGCCAGCAGCTCCACGCCCGGGACTCCCGAATCCTACGAGCAGTACTTC. Translation gives CASSSTPGTPESYEQYF. V is TRBV7-9 and J is TRBJ2-7, with D perhaps TRBD2 (6 bases). Trimming removed 4 bases at V and 1 base at J, with 20 bases between. CDR1 and CDR2 (germline): SEHNR, FQNEAQ (reference sequence). This CDR3 is built from 17 residues. Full variable domain (outside the CDR3, taken from reference TRBV7-9 and TRBJ2-7): DTGVSQNPRHKITKRGQNVTFRCDPISEHNRLYWYRQTLGQGPEFLTYFQNEAQLEKSRLLSDRFSAERPKGSFSTLEIQRTEQGDSAMYLCASSSTPGTPESYEQYFGPGTRLTVT.

The rearrangement links TRBV7-6 to TRBJ1-2; D gene ambiguous. This CDR3 spans 17 amino acids. Between the trimmed V and J ends, which lost 5 bases and 4 bases, there was a span of 23 bases. From germline, CDR1 is SGHVS and CDR2 FNYEAQ. CDR3 residues: CASSSLNKSRKTYGYTF. The CDR3 region has the DNA TGTGCCAGCAGCAGTCTGAATAAATCTCGAAAGACCTATGGCTACACCTTC.

The V gene is TRBV2, the J gene TRBJ1-4; 9 bases align to TRBD1. From germline, CDR1 is SNHLY and CDR2 FYNNEI. Trimming at V came to 7 bases and at J to 5 bases, leaving 5 bases not matched to a gene. The CDR3 totals 14 residues. The CDR3 DNA is TGTGCCAGCACCCAGACAGGGGGAAATGAAAAACTGTTTTTT. This codes for CASTQTGGNEKLFF.

The chain carries TRBV7-9 and TRBJ2-2; D gene unclear. There are 12 residues in the CDR3. V lost 5 bases, J lost 6 bases, and 7 bases lay in between. Germline lookup yields CDR1 SEHNR and CDR2 FQNEAQ (reference sequence). Written as DNA, the CDR3 is TGTGCCAGCAGCCCCCTGGCCGGGGAGCTGTTTTTT. Translating gives CASSPLAGELFF.

This chain joins TRBV4-1 and TRBJ2-5, with 9 bases that match TRBD2. V dropped 3 bases and J dropped 0; count of bases not matched to a gene: 2. Germline V CDR1 and CDR2: MGHRA, YSYEKL. CDR3 length equals 15 residues. Here the CDR3 reads CASSHGLANQETQYF. As DNA, the CDR3 is TGCGCCAGCAGCCATGGACTAGCGAACCAAGAGACCCAGTACTTC.

J is TRBJ1-5 and V is TRBV27; no reliable D call. The length of the CDR3 is 17 residues. V was pared by 1 base and J by 0 bases, with 13 bases between. The germline V gene encodes CDR1 MNHEY and CDR2 SMNVEV (reference sequence). This CDR3 is CASSLYSGINSNQPQHF. CDR3 nucleotides: TGTGCCAGCAGTTTATATTCCGGAATAAATAGCAATCAGCCCCAGCATTTT.

The rearrangement joins TRBV6-4 to TRBJ2-1; D call uncertain. V was clipped by 0 bases and J by 1 base, with 7 bases between them. Germline V gene data show CDR1 as MRHNA and CDR2 as SNTAGT. The CDR3 contains 15 residues. DNA of the CDR3: TGTGCCAGCAGTGACTCGCAGCGATCCTACAATGAGCAGTTCTTC. It is translated as CASSDSQRSYNEQFF.

The rearrangement links TRBV19 to TRBJ2-1; 13 bases align to TRBD2. This CDR3 is built from 14 residues. The V gene end was trimmed by 6 bases and the J gene end by 5 bases; junction bases not matched to a gene: 1. Per germline, CDR1 LNHDA and CDR2 SQIVND (reference sequence). For the CDR3, the DNA is TGTGCCAGTAGAGGACTAGCGGGAGACAATGAGCAGTTCTTC. This encodes CASRGLAGDNEQFF.

The chain is built from TRBV7-3 and TRBJ2-3, with unresolved D. CDR3 length: 15 residues. Trimming shortened V by 3 bases and J by 0 bases, and 10 bases separated the two germline ends. Germline-derived CDR1 and CDR2 are SGHTA and FQGTGA. CDR3: CASSFYPASTDTQYF. The CDR3 nucleotides are TGTGCCAGCAGCTTTTACCCCGCTAGCACAGATACGCAGTATTTT.

CDR3 sequence reads: CASSFHTGVVPDTQYF. CDR3 bases: TGTGCCAGCAGTTTCCATACGGGAGTGGTCCCAGATACGCAGTATTTT. The rearrangement links TRBV27 to TRBJ2-3; tentative D call: TRBD2 (6 bases). The CDR3 totals 16 residues. Germline assignment: CDR1 MNHEY and CDR2 SMNVEV (reference sequence). Trimming stripped 3 bases from V and 4 bases from J, with 17 bases between.

The genes are TRBV27 and TRBJ1-5, with TRBD1 identical over 9 bases. From germline, CDR1 is MNHEY and CDR2 SMNVEV (reference sequence). CDR3 length: 17 residues. The V segment lost 6 bases and the J segment 7 bases; nucleotides outside the gene matches: 16. The CDR3 region is CASSTLPGTGWGQPQHF. The CDR3 DNA reads TGTGCCAGCAGCACCCTGCCCGGGACAGGGTGGGGCCAGCCCCAGCATTTT.

The chain joins TRBV10-3 to TRBJ2-1; D remains unclear. Trimming removed 5 bases at V and 3 bases at J, with 14 bases between. Germline V CDR1 and CDR2: ENHRY, SYGVKD. This CDR3 is 15 amino acids long. The chain's CDR3 is CAISYSGRNYNEQFF. As DNA, the CDR3 is TGTGCCATCAGTTACTCCGGACGGAACTACAATGAGCAGTTCTTC.

The table lists this clone with a few counts. The chain recombines TRBV6-5 with TRBJ2-7; 7 bases fit TRBD1. This CDR3 is 13 amino acids long. Germline V gene data show CDR1 as MNHEY and CDR2 as SVGAGI. V lost 5 bases and J lost 2; bases outside the gene matches: 3. This CDR3 is CASSDRVTYEQYF. CDR3 bases: TGTGCCAGCAGTGACAGGGTTACCTACGAGCAGTACTTC.

This clone was seen only a few times. The chain is built from TRBV12-5 and TRBJ2-3, with D unclear. V dropped 1 base and J dropped 0 bases, with 8 bases sitting between them. Per the germline V gene, CDR1 is LGHNT and CDR2 is FRNRAP. This CDR3 comprises 15 residues. DNA for the CDR3: TGTGCTAGTGGTTTGGGAGACGGTAGCACAGATACGCAGTATTTT. Residues: CASGLGDGSTDTQYF.

This clone is medium-sized. The V call is TRBV27, the J call TRBJ2-7; D call uncertain. Germline V gives CDR1 MNHEY, CDR2 SMNVEV (reference sequence). V shed 0 bases and J shed 2 bases, with 8 bases lying between them. The CDR3 runs to 14 residues. The DNA of the CDR3 is TGTGCCAGCAGTTTATCTAGCAAAACCTACGAGCAGTACTTC. Translated, it gives CASSLSSKTYEQYF.

This clone was found a few times. The chain combines TRBV4-2 with TRBJ1-1, with D perhaps matching TRBD1 (5 bases). The CDR3 has 12 residues. V lost 5 bases, J lost 9 bases, and 13 bases lay in between. Germline CDR1 is LGHNA and CDR2 is YNFKEQ. CDR3 protein: CASSYGDLKAFF. Here the CDR3 DNA reads TGTGCCAGCAGCTATGGGGACCTTAAAGCTTTCTTT.

This clone came up a few times. The chain links TRBV6-1 to TRBJ1-2; TRBD1 matches 7 bases. CDR1 and CDR2 (germline): MNHNS, SASEGT. Trimming took 5 bases from V and 2 from J; bases not matched to a gene: 5. The CDR3 has 14 residues. DNA for the CDR3: TGTGCCAGCAGTACACCGACAGGGAACTATGGCTACACCTTC. Translating gives CASSTPTGNYGYTF.

The table lists this clone with a few counts. This chain connects TRBV11-1 to TRBJ1-1; D gene unclear. This CDR3 contains 11 residues. Per the germline V gene, CDR1 is SGHAT and CDR2 is FQDESV (reference sequence). Trimming shortened V by 2 bases and J by 6 bases, and 4 bases separated the two germline ends. The DNA for the CDR3 is TGTGCCAGCAGCTTAATCGCTGAAGCTTTCTTT. It yields the protein CASSLIAEAFF.

This clone was seen a handful of times. The V gene is TRBV6-9, the J gene TRBJ2-7; no reliable D call. The CDR3 length is 13 residues. V was shortened by 8 bases and J by 2 bases, with 13 bases between the two germline ends. Germline V gene lookup returns CDR1 MNHGY and CDR2 SVAAGI. The CDR3 sequence is CASGPGSTYEQYF. CDR3 in DNA: TGTGCCAGCGGTCCGGGCAGCACCTACGAGCAGTACTTC.